This record covers a single T cell receptor (beta chain). Sequenced by immunoSEQ multiplex PCR; TCRdb stores in-frame clones only, minus some. Here the sample spans about 120,000 clones, more than 85% being singletons. The sample originates from a study of control samples from healthy donors and cancer patients. Germline loops: CDR1 WNHNN, CDR2 SYGVQD (reference sequence). CDR3 length: 15 residues. V lost 3 bases to trimming and J lost 4 bases, with 14 bases between them. This receptor was identified in a man aged 18 to 30 in good health. Sequencing was done on a sample of blood. V usage is TRBV10-1 and J usage is TRBJ2-3; D is uncertain. The CDR3 sequence: CASSDPGLGADTQYF. The CDR3 DNA reads as TGCGCCAGCAGTGATCCTGGCCTTGGAGCAGATACGCAGTATTTT.